This TCR beta chain was obtained from a study of cytomegalovirus exposure and HLA in healthy donors. Both 60 Vbeta primers and 13 Jbeta primers went into the PCR. Only in-frame clones appear in the TCRdb table, and some are missing; sequencing was by immunoSEQ multiplex PCR. The sample carries about 72,000 clones, 75% to 85% recorded once. CDR1 and CDR2 (germline): SGHAT, FQDESV (reference sequence). The CDR3 extends over 12 amino acids. The ends were cut back, 3 bases at V and 2 bases at J, with 3 bases in the middle. About this clone: Its antigen remains unknown.

Overall study results and limits: TCR sequences were mostly rare, though some public TCRs occurred in many donors.

The chain carries TRBV11-1 and TRBJ2-3, with unresolved D. The sequencing sample was made of PBMCs. This clonotype was sampled from a man between 35 and 55 years old in good health and CMV-seronegative. The CDR3 DNA reads as TGTGCCAGCAGCTTGGCCACAGATACGCAGTATTTT. This gives the protein CASSLATDTQYF.